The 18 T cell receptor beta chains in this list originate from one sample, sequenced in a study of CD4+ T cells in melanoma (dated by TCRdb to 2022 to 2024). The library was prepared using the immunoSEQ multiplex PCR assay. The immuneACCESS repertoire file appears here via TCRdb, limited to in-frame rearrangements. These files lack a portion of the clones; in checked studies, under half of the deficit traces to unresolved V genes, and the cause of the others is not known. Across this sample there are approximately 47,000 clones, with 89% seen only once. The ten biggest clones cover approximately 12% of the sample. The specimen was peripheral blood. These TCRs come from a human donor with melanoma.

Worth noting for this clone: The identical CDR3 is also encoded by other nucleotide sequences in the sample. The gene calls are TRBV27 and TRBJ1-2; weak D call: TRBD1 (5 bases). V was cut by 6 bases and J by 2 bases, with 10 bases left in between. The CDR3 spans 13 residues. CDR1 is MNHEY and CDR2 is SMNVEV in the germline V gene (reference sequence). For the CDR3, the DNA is TGTGCCAGCAGCCTGGGACGGAACTATGGCTACACCTTC. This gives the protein CASSLGRNYGYTF.

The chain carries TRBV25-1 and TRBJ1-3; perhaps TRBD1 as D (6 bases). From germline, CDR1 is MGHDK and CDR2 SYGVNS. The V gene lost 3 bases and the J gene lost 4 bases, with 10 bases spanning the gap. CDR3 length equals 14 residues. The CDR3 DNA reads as TGTGCCAGCAGTGACACAGGGTACGGAAACACCATATATTTT. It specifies CASSDTGYGNTIYF.

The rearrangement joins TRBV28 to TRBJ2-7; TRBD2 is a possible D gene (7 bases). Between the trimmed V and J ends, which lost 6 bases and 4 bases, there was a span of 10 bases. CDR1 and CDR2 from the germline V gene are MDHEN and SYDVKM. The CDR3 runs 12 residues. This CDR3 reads CASRGGAYEQYF. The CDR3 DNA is TGTGCCAGCAGGGGGGGGGCTTACGAGCAGTACTTC.

CDR3 in DNA: TGTGCCAGCAGCCCAGGTAGCGGGGGGGCCTCCTACAATGAGCAGTTCTTC. Amino acid sequence: CASSPGSGGASYNEQFF. This chain links TRBV7-2 with TRBJ2-1; TRBD2 matches 11 bases. V was pared by 5 bases and J by 0 bases, with 6 bases of the junction left unmatched. Germline V gives CDR1 SGHTA, CDR2 FQGNSA. CDR3 size: 17 residues.

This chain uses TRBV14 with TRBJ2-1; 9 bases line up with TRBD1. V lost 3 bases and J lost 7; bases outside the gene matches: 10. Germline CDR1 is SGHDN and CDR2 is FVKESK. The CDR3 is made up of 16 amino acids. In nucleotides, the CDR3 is TGTGCCAGCAGCCAGGAACAGGGGGCGAGGGTAAATGAGCAGTTCTTC. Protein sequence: CASSQEQGARVNEQFF.

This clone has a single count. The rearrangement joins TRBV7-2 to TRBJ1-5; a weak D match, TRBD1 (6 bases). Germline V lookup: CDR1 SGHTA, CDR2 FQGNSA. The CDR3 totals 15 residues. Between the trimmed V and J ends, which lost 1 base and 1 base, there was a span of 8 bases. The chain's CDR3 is CASSLGGGSNQPQHF. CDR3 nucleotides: TGTGCCAGCAGCTTAGGAGGGGGAAGCAATCAGCCCCAGCATTTT.

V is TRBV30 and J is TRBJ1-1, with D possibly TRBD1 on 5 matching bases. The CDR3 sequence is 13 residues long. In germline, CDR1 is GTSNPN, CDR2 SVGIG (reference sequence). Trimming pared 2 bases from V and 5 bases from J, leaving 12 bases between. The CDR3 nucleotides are TGTGCCTGGAGTCGTGCAGGGAGAACTGAAGCTTTCTTT. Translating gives CAWSRAGRTEAFF.

CDR3 nucleotide sequence: TGTGCCAGCAGCCTCCCTGGCGGGGCCGGCAGCACAGATACGCAGTATTTT. Residues: CASSLPGGAGSTDTQYF. The chain combines TRBV7-6 with TRBJ2-3, with a tentative D call TRBD2 (6 bases). The germline V gene has CDR1 SGHVS and CDR2 FNYEAQ. Trimming left V 5 bases short and J 0 bases short, with 18 bases between. The CDR3 extends over 17 amino acids.

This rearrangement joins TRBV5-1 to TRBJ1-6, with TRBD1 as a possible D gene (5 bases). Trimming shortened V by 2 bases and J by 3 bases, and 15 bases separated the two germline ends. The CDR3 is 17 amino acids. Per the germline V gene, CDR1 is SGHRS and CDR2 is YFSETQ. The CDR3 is CASSFRTPTIYNSPLHF. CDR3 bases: TGCGCCAGCAGCTTCCGGACACCAACTATCTATAATTCACCCCTCCACTTT.

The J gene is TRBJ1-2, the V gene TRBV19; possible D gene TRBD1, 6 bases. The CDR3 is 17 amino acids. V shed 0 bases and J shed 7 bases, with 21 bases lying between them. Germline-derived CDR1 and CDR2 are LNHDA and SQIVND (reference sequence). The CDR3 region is CASSIDPVGHPTGGYTF. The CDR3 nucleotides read TGTGCCAGTAGTATAGATCCTGTGGGACACCCCACTGGTGGCTACACCTTC.

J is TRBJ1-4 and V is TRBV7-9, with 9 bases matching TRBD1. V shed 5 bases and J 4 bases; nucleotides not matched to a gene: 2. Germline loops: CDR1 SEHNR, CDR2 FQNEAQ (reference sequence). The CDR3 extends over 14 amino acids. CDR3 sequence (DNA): TGTGCCAGCAGCACGGACAGGGGTAATGAAAAACTGTTTTTT. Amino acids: CASSTDRGNEKLFF.

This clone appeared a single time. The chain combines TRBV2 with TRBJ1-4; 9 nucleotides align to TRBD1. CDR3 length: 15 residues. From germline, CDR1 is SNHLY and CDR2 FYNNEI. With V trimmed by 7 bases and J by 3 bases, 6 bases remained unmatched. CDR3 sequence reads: CASTDRGAANEKLFF. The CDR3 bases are TGTGCCAGCACTGACAGGGGGGCGGCTAATGAAAAACTGTTTTTT.

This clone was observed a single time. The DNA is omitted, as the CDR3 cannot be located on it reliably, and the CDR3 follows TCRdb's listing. CDR3 loop: CAWSVGQGANF. The chain combines TRBV30 with TRBJ2-7; the table's D call, TRBD1, was not checked against the DNA. From germline, CDR1 is GTSNPN and CDR2 SVGIG (reference sequence). The CDR3 is made up of 11 amino acids, end residues included.

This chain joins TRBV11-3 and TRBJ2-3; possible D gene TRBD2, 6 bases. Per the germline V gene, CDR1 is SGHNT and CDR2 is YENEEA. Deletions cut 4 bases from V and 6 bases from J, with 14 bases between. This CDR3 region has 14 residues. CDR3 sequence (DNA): TGTGCCAGCAGCTATACACGGGGGTCGGATACGCAGTATTTT. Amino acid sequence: CASSYTRGSDTQYF.

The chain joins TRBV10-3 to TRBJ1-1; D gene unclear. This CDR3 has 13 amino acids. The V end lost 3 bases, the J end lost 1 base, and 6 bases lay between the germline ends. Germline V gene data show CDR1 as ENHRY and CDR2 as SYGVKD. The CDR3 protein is CAISEDPNTEAFF. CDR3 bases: TGTGCCATCAGTGAAGACCCGAACACTGAAGCTTTCTTT.

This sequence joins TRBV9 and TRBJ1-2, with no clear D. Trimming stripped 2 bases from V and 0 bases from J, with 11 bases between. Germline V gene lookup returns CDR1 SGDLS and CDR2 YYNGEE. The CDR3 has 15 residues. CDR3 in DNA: TGTGCCAGCAGCGTTCGATGGGAGACTAACTATGGCTACACCTTC. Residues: CASSVRWETNYGYTF. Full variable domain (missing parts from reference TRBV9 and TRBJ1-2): DSGVTQTPKHLITATGQRVTLRCSPRSGDLSVYWYQQSLDQGLQFLIQYYNGEERAKGNILERFSAQQFPDLHSELNLSSLELGDSALYFCASSVRWETNYGYTFGSGTRLTVV.

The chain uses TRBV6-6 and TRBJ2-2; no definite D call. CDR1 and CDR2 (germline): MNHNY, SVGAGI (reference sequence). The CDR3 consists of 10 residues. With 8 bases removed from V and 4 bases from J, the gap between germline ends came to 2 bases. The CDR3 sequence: CASGTGELFF. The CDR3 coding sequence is TGTGCCAGCGGCACCGGGGAGCTGTTTTTT.

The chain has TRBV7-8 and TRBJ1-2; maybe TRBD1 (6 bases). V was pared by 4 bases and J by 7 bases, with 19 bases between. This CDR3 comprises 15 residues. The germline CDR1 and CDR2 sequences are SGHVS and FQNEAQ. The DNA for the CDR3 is TGTGCCAGCAGCTCGGGGGCAGGGGAAACGGGTGGCTACACCTTC. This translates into CASSSGAGETGGYTF.